This paragraph reports one T cell receptor (beta chain). Its antigen remains unknown. This specimen comes from a study of beta chain features in type 1 diabetes. The overall study: Patients were similar to healthy donors in age and gender (as well as in cell yields).

Germline values: CDR1 WSHSY, CDR2 SAAADI. The J segment lost 6 bases and the V segment lost 11 bases, leaving 10 bases of the junction unmatched. The CDR3 runs to 13 residues. A single heparinised blood sample, averaging roughly 110 mL, was obtained per donor. The study, taken as a whole, reports: The study found fewer insertions and more deletions at VDJ junctions in type 1 diabetes patients.

The sequenced template was cDNA made from the entire isolated RNA. Reads from naive, central memory and regulatory T cell samples averaged about 3.3 million. Clones were read by immunoSEQ multiplex PCR, and TCRdb kept only the in-frame ones, dropping some. This table has 250,000 to 350,000 clones, 14% appearing once. Source material: central memory CD4+ T cells from blood. This clonotype was sampled from a man in his thirties or forties in good health. V and J are TRBV10-2 and TRBJ1-2; 9 bases align to TRBD1. The CDR3 nucleotides read TGCGCCTGCACAAGGAGGACAGGGGATGGCTACACCTTC. Translating it yields CACTRRTGDGYTF.